The next 7 T cell receptor beta chains were all read from a single sample in a study of blood T cell repertoires in COVID-19. Some clones are missing from TCRdb's copy, which holds only in-frame ones; the method was immunoSEQ multiplex PCR. The sample lists around 300,000 clones; 85% were seen once. The sequencing input was PBMCs or T cells enriched from blood (not recorded which). The receptor source for this set is a woman in her forties or fifties who had recovered from COVID-19.

The chain has TRBV18 and TRBJ2-5; 7 positions match TRBD1. There are 14 residues in the CDR3. V lost 6 bases and J lost 5; bases outside the gene matches: 9. Germline CDR1 and CDR2: KGHSH and LQKENI. The CDR3 is CASSPGTEWETQYF. The CDR3 DNA reads as TGTGCCAGCTCCCCAGGGACAGAATGGGAGACCCAGTACTTC.

Concerning this clone: The sample holds other DNA sequences that translate to the same CDR3. This chain links TRBV19 with TRBJ2-7, with D perhaps matching TRBD2 (5 bases). This CDR3 spans 14 amino acids. From germline, CDR1 is LNHDA and CDR2 SQIVND (reference sequence). V lost 1 base to trimming and J lost 0 bases, with 7 bases between them. The CDR3, as DNA: TGTGCCAGTAGTATAGCTGGAGGCTCCTACGAGCAGTACTTC. As protein: CASSIAGGSYEQYF.

This chain uses TRBV3-1 (or the pseudogene TRBV3-2) with TRBJ1-2, with D hard to call. Germline V gene lookup returns CDR1 LGHDT and CDR2 YNNKEL (reference sequence). Trimming shortened V by 4 bases and J by 5 bases, and 11 bases separated the two germline ends. The CDR3 has 13 residues. This chain's CDR3 is CASSPPGLYGYTF. As DNA, the CDR3 is TGTGCCAGCAGCCCCCCTGGACTTTATGGCTACACCTTC.

This chain joins TRBV6-1 and TRBJ1-3; D not resolved. Trimming pared 2 bases from V and 0 bases from J, leaving 14 bases between. The CDR3 has 17 residues. Germline CDR1 MNHNS, CDR2 SASEGT. The CDR3, as DNA: TGTGCCAGCAGTGAAAACGTGAGGCTGAGCTCTGGAAACACCATATATTTT. Its protein product is CASSENVRLSSGNTIYF.

The chain uses TRBV4-2 and TRBJ1-4; 9 bases line up with TRBD1. The germline V gene encodes CDR1 LGHNA and CDR2 YNFKEQ. V was clipped by 4 bases and J by 3 bases; unmatched bases: 12. The CDR3 loop spans 18 amino acids. The CDR3 DNA reads as TGTGCCAGCAGCCCATCCGGGACAGGGAACCGACCTAATGAAAAACTGTTTTTT. Its protein is CASSPSGTGNRPNEKLFF.

This clone came up once. The CDR3 sequence: CASSFDYYGYTF. CDR3 in DNA: TGTGCCAGCAGCTTTGACTACTATGGCTACACCTTC. The V call is TRBV7-9, the J call TRBJ1-2, with unresolved D. V lost 3 bases and J 3 bases, leaving 5 bases between the germline ends. There are 12 residues in the CDR3. The V gene's germline CDR1 is SEHNR and CDR2 FQNEAQ (reference sequence).

The genes are TRBV5-1 and TRBJ2-2; D gene uncertain. Deletions cut 0 bases from V and 6 bases from J, with 12 bases between. The CDR3 contains 15 residues. Germline-derived CDR1 and CDR2 are SGHRS and YFSETQ. The CDR3 is CASSLGNQAAGELFF. As DNA, the CDR3 is TGCGCCAGCAGCTTGGGGAATCAGGCCGCCGGGGAGCTGTTTTTT.